Listed here is a single T cell receptor (beta chain). Its antigen remains unidentified. V dropped 2 bases and J dropped 7 bases, with 9 bases sitting between them. The CDR3 is 12 amino acids. CDR1 and CDR2 (germline): MDHEN, SYDVKM. This specimen comes from a study of OX40 agonist ivuxolimab in advanced cancers. Study-wide context: It was ivuxolimab, an agonistic anti-OX40 (CD134) antibody, that patients were treated with. Patients were treated with intravenous ivuxolimab, dosed at 0.01 to 10 mg/kg and infused every 2 weeks. Head and neck, renal cell, melanoma or hepatocellular carcinoma were the cancers that dose-escalation patients had.

Findings and limits, study-wide: It was also the case that some nonresponders had low normalized T-cell clonal expansion.

Profiled with immunoSEQ multiplex PCR; TCRdb holds only in-frame clones, not every one. The sample gives around 11,000 clones, over 70% of which show up once; roughly 15% is in the top ten. The specimen comprised CD4+ or CD8+ T cells sorted from blood, sampled in a trial of the OX40 agonist ivuxolimab. This sequence was found in an adult with an advanced solid tumor such as melanoma, head and neck, liver or kidney cancer. The rearrangement uses TRBV28 and TRBJ2-7, with no clear D. The CDR3 spells CASSLLRKEQYF. As DNA, the CDR3 is TGTGCCAGCAGTTTACTCCGGAAGGAGCAGTACTTC.